The 16 T cell receptor beta chains below all came from one sample that was sequenced in a study of shared clonotypes between healthy human individuals. The data were produced by immunoSEQ multiplex PCR, yet TCRdb's version contains in-frame clones alone and is incomplete. The table records under 1,100,000 clones, approximately 80% of them present only once. The sample was memory CD4+ T cells from PBMCs. Described subset: CD45RA-negative fraction. The source is a man aged 18 to 30 in good health. Some clones in this sample may be carry-over from other donors' samples.

This clone was detected only once. This sequence joins TRBV28 and TRBJ2-5; D might be TRBD1 or TRBD2, each matching 5 bases. Trimming took 9 bases from V and 1 from J, leaving 9 bases between them. The CDR3 covers 12 residues. In germline, CDR1 is MDHEN, CDR2 SYDVKM. The CDR3 loop is CASGTAQETQYF. The DNA of the CDR3 is TGTGCCAGTGGGACGGCCCAAGAGACCCAGTACTTC. The full variable domain, its missing parts supplied by reference TRBV28 and TRBJ2-5, is DVKVTQSSRYLVKRTGEKVFLECVQDMDHENMFWYRQDPGLGLRLIYFSYDVKMKEKGDIPEGYSVSREKKERFSLILESASTNQTSMYLCASGTAQETQYFGPGTRLLVL.

A single count supports this clone. The chain is built from TRBV6-1 and TRBJ2-5, with D perhaps assigned TRBD1 or TRBD2 (7 bases each). CDR1 MNHNS and CDR2 SASEGT come from the germline V gene. CDR3 length equals 12 residues. V lost 8 bases and J lost 5, with 12 bases in between. The CDR3 here is CASQGGWETQYF. CDR3 sequence (DNA): TGTGCCAGCCAGGGGGGGTGGGAGACCCAGTACTTC.

This chain links TRBV5-1 with TRBJ1-4; D is unclear. Germline V gene lookup returns CDR1 SGHRS and CDR2 YFSETQ. CDR3 size: 13 residues. V was shortened by 1 base and J by 7 bases, with 8 bases between the two germline ends. CDR3 region: CASSLISGEKLFF. DNA of the CDR3: TGCGCCAGCAGCTTGATTAGTGGTGAAAAACTGTTTTTT.

This chain links TRBV28 with TRBJ2-7, with no clear D. CDR3 length equals 14 residues. Trimming cost V 7 bases and J 4 bases, with 17 bases left between them. Germline loops: CDR1 MDHEN, CDR2 SYDVKM. CDR3 in amino acids: CASKAGFTSYEQYF. The CDR3, as DNA: TGTGCCAGCAAGGCCGGGTTCACCTCTTACGAGCAGTACTTC.

This chain joins TRBV7-3 and TRBJ2-1; 9 bases agree with TRBD2. The CDR3 contains 15 residues. Losses at the gene ends were 5 bases for V and 0 bases for J; bases not matched to a gene: 2. Germline lookup yields CDR1 SGHTA and CDR2 FQGTGA. The DNA of the CDR3 is TGTGCCAGCAGCGATAGCGGGAGCTCCTACAATGAGCAGTTCTTC. It translates to CASSDSGSSYNEQFF.

Of note for this clone: Additional DNA sequences in this sample encode the identical CDR3. The chain employs TRBV28 and TRBJ1-3; a possible D gene is TRBD1 (5 bases). Between the trimmed V and J ends, which lost 6 bases and 4 bases, there was a span of 13 bases. Per the germline V gene, CDR1 is MDHEN and CDR2 is SYDVKM. The CDR3 has 14 residues. CDR3 coding DNA: TGTGCCAGCAGGACGGGGGGTGTCGGAAACACCATATATTTT. It is translated as CASRTGGVGNTIYF.

This chain uses TRBV10-3 with TRBJ1-3, with D uncertain. The V gene's germline CDR1 is ENHRY and CDR2 SYGVKD. This CDR3 is built from 13 residues. V shed 4 bases and J shed 2 bases, with 6 bases lying between them. Here the CDR3 DNA reads TGTGCCATCAGTGTGGGAACTGGAAACACCATATATTTT. Encoded protein: CAISVGTGNTIYF.

This clone turned up a few times. The V gene is TRBV10-1, the J gene TRBJ2-3, with D possibly being TRBD2 (5 bases). The CDR3 length is 13 residues. Germline lookup yields CDR1 WNHNN and CDR2 SYGVQD (reference sequence). The V and J ends lost 5 bases and 0 bases respectively, with 6 bases between them. The CDR3 loop reads CASSSGSTDTQYF. The CDR3 DNA is TGCGCCAGCAGTAGCGGTAGCACAGATACGCAGTATTTT.

The chain combines TRBV4-3 with TRBJ1-4; D gene uncertain. Germline CDR1 is LGHNA and CDR2 is YSLEER. The V gene lost 4 bases and the J gene lost 0 bases, with 9 bases spanning the gap. CDR3 length equals 15 residues. CDR3 DNA sequence: TGCGCCAGCAGCCTAAGCCCCGCAACTAATGAAAAACTGTTTTTT. Protein product: CASSLSPATNEKLFF.

Here the CDR3 reads CASSSTGEGYQETQYF. The CDR3 region has the DNA TGTGCCAGCAGTAGTACAGGGGAGGGGTACCAAGAGACCCAGTACTTC. This chain connects TRBV28 to TRBJ2-5; the D gene could be TRBD1 or TRBD2 (7 bases each). This CDR3 has 16 residues. Trimming removed 5 bases at V and 0 bases at J, with 16 bases between. Germline CDR1 MDHEN, CDR2 SYDVKM.

Note on this clone: Within the sample, other DNA sequences also encode this same CDR3. The rearrangement uses TRBV4-1 and TRBJ1-2, with a tentative D call TRBD1 (5 bases). CDR1 is MGHRA, CDR2 YSYEKL, per germline. The length of the CDR3 is 13 residues. V was pared by 0 bases and J by 8 bases, with 10 bases between. CDR3 nucleotide sequence: TGCGCCAGCAGCCAAGATGGGGGAGGGGGCTACACCTTC. Protein product: CASSQDGGGGYTF.

The V gene is TRBV5-4, the J gene TRBJ1-1, with D unclear. CDR3 length equals 14 residues. Deletions cut 4 bases from V and 4 bases from J, with 14 bases between. Looked up from germline, CDR1 is SGHNT and CDR2 is YYREEE (reference sequence). Written as DNA, the CDR3 is TGTGCCAGCAGCCGGGCAGAGCGCGGCACTGAAGCTTTCTTT. Translation gives CASSRAERGTEAFF.

The rearrangement uses TRBV9 and TRBJ1-5, with D unresolved. The CDR3 length is 14 residues. Germline V gives CDR1 SGDLS, CDR2 YYNGEE. The V end lost 0 bases, the J end lost 4 bases, and 8 bases lay between the germline ends. CDR3 nucleotides: TGTGCCAGCAGCGTAGACAGCTTGAATCAGCCCCAGCATTTT. Its protein product is CASSVDSLNQPQHF.

This clone came up once. Distinct nucleotide sequences in the sample also encode this CDR3. The chain joins TRBV2 to TRBJ1-5; unclear D gene. Trimming pared 4 bases from V and 3 bases from J, leaving 7 bases between. The germline gives CDR1 SNHLY, CDR2 FYNNEI. The CDR3 sequence is 13 residues long. The CDR3 protein is CASSAGNNQPQHF. CDR3 DNA sequence: TGTGCCAGCAGTGCGGGCAACAATCAGCCCCAGCATTTT.

V gene TRBV10-3 combines with J gene TRBJ2-1, with 8 bases identical to TRBD2. The germline gives CDR1 ENHRY, CDR2 SYGVKD. V was clipped by 9 bases and J by 2 bases; unmatched bases: 9. CDR3 size: 15 residues. CDR3 bases: TGTGCCATTTCTCCGGGAGGGTTAACCTACAATGAGCAGTTCTTC. Its protein product is CAISPGGLTYNEQFF.

The J gene is TRBJ2-4, the V gene TRBV7-2; D is uncertain. Germline V gene data show CDR1 as SGHTA and CDR2 as FQGNSA. V lost 1 base, J lost 8 bases, and 6 bases lay in between. The CDR3 is 12 amino acids. The CDR3 sequence is CASSLVGDIQYF. In DNA form, the CDR3 reads TGTGCCAGCAGCTTAGTTGGTGACATTCAGTACTTC. The full variable domain, in which reference TRBV7-2 and TRBJ2-4 provide the parts outside the CDR3, is GAGVSQSPSNKVTEKGKDVELRCDPISGHTALYWYRQSLGQGLEFLIYFQGNSAPDKSGLPSDRFSAERTGGSVSTLTIQRTQQEDSAVYLCASSLVGDIQYFGAGTRLSVL.